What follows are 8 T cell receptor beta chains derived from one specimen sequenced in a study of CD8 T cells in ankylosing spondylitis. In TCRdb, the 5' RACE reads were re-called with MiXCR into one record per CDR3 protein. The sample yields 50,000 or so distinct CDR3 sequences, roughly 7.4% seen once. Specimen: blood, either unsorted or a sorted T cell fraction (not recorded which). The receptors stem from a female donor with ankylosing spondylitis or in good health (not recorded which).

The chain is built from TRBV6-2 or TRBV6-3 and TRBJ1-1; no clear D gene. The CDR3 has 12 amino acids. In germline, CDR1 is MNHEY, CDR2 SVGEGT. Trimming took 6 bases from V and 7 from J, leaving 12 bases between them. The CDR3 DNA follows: TGTGCCAGCAGACTTTTAGGGATTGAAGCTTTCTTT. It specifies CASRLLGIEAFF.

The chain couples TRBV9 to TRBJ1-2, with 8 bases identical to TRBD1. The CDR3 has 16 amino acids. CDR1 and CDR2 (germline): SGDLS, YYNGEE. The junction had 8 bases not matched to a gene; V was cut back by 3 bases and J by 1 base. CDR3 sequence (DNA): TGTGCCAGCAGCGCAGACTACAGGGGGAGTAACTATGGCTACACCTTC. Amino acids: CASSADYRGSNYGYTF. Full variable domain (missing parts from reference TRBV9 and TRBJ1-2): DSGVTQTPKHLITATGQRVTLRCSPRSGDLSVYWYQQSLDQGLQFLIQYYNGEERAKGNILERFSAQQFPDLHSELNLSSLELGDSALYFCASSADYRGSNYGYTFGSGTRLTVV.

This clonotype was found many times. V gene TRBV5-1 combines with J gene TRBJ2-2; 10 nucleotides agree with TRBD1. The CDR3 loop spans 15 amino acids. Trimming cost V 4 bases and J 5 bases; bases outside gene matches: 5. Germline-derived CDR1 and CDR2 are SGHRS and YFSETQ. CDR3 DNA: TGCGCCAGCAGCGGTGACAGGGGGCCTACCGGGGAGCTGTTTTTT. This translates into CASSGDRGPTGELFF.

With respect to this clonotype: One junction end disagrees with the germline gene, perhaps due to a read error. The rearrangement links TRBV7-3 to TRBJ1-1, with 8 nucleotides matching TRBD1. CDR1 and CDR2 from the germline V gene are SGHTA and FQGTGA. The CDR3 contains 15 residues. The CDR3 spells CASSPQTGVNTVAFF. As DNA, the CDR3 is TGTGCCAGCAGCCCACAGACAGGGGTGAACACTGTAGCTTTCTTT.

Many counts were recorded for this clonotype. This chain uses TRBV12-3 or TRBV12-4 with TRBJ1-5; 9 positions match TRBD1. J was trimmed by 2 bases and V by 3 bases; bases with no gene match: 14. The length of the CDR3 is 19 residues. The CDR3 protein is CASSFLRDRVGLGNQPQHF. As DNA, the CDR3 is TGTGCCAGCAGTTTCCTCCGGGACAGGGTGGGATTAGGCAATCAGCCCCAGCATTTT.

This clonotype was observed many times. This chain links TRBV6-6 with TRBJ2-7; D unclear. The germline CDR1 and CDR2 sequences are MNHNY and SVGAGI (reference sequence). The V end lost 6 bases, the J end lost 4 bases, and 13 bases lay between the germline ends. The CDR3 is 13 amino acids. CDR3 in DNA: TGTGCCAGCAGCCGCACTTTAGGTTACGAGCAGTACTTC. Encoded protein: CASSRTLGYEQYF.

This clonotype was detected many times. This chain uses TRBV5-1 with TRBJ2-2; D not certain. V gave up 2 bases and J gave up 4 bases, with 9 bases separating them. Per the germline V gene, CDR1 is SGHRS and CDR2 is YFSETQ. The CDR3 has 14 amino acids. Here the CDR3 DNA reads TGCGCCAGCAGCTTCCCATCTCTCACCGGGGAGCTGTTTTTT. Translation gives CASSFPSLTGELFF.

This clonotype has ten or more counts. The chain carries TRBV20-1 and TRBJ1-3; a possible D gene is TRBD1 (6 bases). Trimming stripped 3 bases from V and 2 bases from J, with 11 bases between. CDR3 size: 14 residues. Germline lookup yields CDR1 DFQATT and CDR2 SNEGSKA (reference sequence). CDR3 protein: CSASSAGAGNTIYF. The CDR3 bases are TGCAGTGCTAGCTCTGCAGGGGCTGGAAACACCATATATTTT.